The clone carrying this T cell receptor beta chain came up once. Its antigen is unknown. This record comes from a study of PD-1 blockade in classical Hodgkin lymphoma. Findings and caveats of the study: Some patients started nivolumab under 1 year after ASCT, and they were excluded.

No patient escaped relapse after autologous stem cell transplantation, and brentuximab vedotin exposure varied. The assay was immunoSEQ multiplex PCR, and TCRdb's table has in-frame clones only and misses some. The sample lists just over 14,000 clones; approximately 82% were seen once. CDR1 and CDR2 from the germline V gene are KGHSH and LQKENI. Trimming at V came to 0 bases and at J to 3 bases, leaving 7 bases not matched to a gene. The CDR3 is made up of 17 amino acids. The chain links TRBV18 to TRBJ2-1; TRBD2 matches at 8 bases. This sample comprised peripheral blood mononuclear cells (PBMCs), obtained before the second cycle of nivolumab. The TCR sequence derives from a human donor with classical Hodgkin lymphoma. CDR3 residues: CASSPPSGGGVYNEQFF. The DNA of the CDR3 is TGTGCCAGCTCACCACCGTCCGGGGGGGGAGTCTACAATGAGCAGTTCTTC.